The rows below give T cell receptor beta chains drawn from one sample of a study of T cells in Graves' hyperthyroidism and ophthalmopathy. TCRdb re-derived calls from the multiplex PCR reads in MiXCR, one entry per CDR3 protein. This table holds around 240,000 distinct CDR3 sequences, 14% to 15% found once. What was sequenced was blood. These receptors all come from a woman between 35 and 50 years old with Graves' hyperthyroidism that later progressed to Graves' ophthalmopathy. The conserved cysteine and the conserved F or W are not part of the CDR3 here.

v_gene | CDR3aa
TRBV4-1 | ASSQEQAGARNEQF
TRBV19 | ASSKGTGGGEF
TRBV7-9 | ASSSTGLAGVGDTQY
TRBV20-1 | SANIAGPRTYNEQF
TRBV10-3 | AISESGGETQY
TRBV20-1 | SAHGGSYNEQF
TRBV20-1 | SARGAASGTDTQY
TRBV5-1 | ASSLVASNNEQF
TRBV30 | AWSPGTSEQY
TRBV30 | AWSGTGPLYEETQY
TRBV28 | ASSLWSPSSYNEQF
TRBV12-3/TRBV12-4 | ASRSPGTTNEKLF
TRBV6-1 | ASSLAGGNSHYTGELF
TRBV6-1 | ASSNTSGRYQGETQY
TRBV2 | ASSDRLTKNIQY
TRBV7-3 | ASSLNPGPNEQF
TRBV24-1 | ATSEARGYEQF
TRBV12-3/TRBV12-4 | ASSLRGGRRNNEQF
TRBV2 | ASNTATYEQY
TRBV7-9 | ANSDSSGRSFNTGELF
TRBV6-1 | ASRGRGGGSYEQY
TRBV4-2 | ASSPGQGVYYGYT
TRBV19 | ASSTRDSEQY
TRBV27 | ASSWGTGFGYGYT
TRBV28 | ASSLHIPSGRSSTDTQY
TRBV19 | ASSDWGDEQY
TRBV5-4 | ASSLAGARRSYNEQF
TRBV25-1 | ASSEKSGTSNTQY
TRBV20-1 | SASWTTDTQY
TRBV29-1 | SAQGETNEKLF
TRBV20-1 | SATHIRGASNQPQH
TRBV28 | ASSPRKHSYEQY
TRBV9 | ASSATGTRFHEQF
TRBV4-1 | ASSQIIRSDTQY
TRBV3-1 | ASSQEFSTSNEQY
TRBV10-2 | ASSEFQAPKNYGYT
TRBV2 | ASKGLGHYEQY
TRBV20-1 | SARDGGYDTQY
TRBV5-1 | ASSRRGATGTPQY
TRBV12-3/TRBV12-4 | ASSVFQGSGELF
TRBV9 | ASSVALFGGYGYT
TRBV5-6 | ASSPGHDEQF
TRBV5-1 | ASSEQVGGSPLH
TRBV14 | ASSQDEYPWEDEQF
TRBV2 | ASSEPRTSGPVSSYNEQF
TRBV28 | ASSLYRGQTEAF
TRBV27 | ASSESLITQY